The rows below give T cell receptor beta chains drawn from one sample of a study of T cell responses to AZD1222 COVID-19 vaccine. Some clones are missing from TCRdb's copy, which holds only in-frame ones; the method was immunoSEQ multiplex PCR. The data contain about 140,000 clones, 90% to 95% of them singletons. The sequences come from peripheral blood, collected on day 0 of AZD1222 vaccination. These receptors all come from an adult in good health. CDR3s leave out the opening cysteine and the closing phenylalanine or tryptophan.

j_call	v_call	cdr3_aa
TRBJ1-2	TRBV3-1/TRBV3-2	ASSQPHKPSSYGYT
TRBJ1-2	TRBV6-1	ASSEANGELGYT
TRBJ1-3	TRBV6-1	ASSEVGNTIY
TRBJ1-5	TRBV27	ASSFSGQPQH
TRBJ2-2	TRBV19	ASEITDGTGELF
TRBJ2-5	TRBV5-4	ASSSALLAGVGETQY
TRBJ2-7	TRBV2	ASSHPGLSSYEQY
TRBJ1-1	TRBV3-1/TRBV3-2	ATSPQGRTSNTEAF
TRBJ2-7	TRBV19	ASSTGGSEQY
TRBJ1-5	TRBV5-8	ASSAGQPNQPQH
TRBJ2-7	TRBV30	AWKGGGAEQY
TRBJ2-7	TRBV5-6	ASSLSVLDRVVSYEQY
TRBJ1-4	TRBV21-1	ASSKWGPGPTNEKLF
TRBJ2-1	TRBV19	ASSIDLRLTLSYNEQF
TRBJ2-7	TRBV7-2	ASSLGSTSGGGEQY
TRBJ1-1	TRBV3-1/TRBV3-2	ASSQGPGPGITEAF
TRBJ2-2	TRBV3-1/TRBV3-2	ASSPSLAGAGELF
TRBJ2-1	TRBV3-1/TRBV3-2	ASSLGTSGSPWNEQF
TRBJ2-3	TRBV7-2	ASSPTLAGGTDTQY
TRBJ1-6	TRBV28	ASITGGNSPLH
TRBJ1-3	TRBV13	ASSLVPITSGNTIY
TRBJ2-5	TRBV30	AWTSSPGGRAETQY
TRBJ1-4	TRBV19	ASSSGHGTNEKLF
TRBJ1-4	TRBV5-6	ASSARTGVREKLF
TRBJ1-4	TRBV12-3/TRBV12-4	ASSFDVSVGF
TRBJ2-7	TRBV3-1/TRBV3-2	ASSQATILGHEQY
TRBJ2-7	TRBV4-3	ASSRDRSPREQY
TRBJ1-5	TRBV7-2	ASSLTPSNQPQH
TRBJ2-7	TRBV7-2	ASSLPGTYEQY
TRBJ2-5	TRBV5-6	ASSLAYRTGRGETQY
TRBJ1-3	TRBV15	ATSRDRGSGNTIY
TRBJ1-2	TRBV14	ASSIIVDRGPGGYT
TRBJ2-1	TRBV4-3	ASSQDSSGQGSEQF
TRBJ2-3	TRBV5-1	ASSPETSGRFTDTQY
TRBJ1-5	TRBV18	ASSPSGQVSQPQH
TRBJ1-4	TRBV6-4	ASSEERGEKLF
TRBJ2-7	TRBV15	ATSRGREQY
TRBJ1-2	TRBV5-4	ASSSGNPVNKDYT
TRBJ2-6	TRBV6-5	ASSWSGANVLT